The 10 T cell receptor beta chains listed next were all sequenced from one sample in a study of blood T cells in healthy people across ages. The use of a sample-barcoded 5' primer and a J-beta primer mix characterized a second PCR of about 6 to 12 cycles. In TCRdb, the 5' RACE reads were re-called with MiXCR into one record per CDR3 protein. Among more than 650,000 distinct CDR3 sequences listed, roughly 20% were seen once. What was sequenced was blood. The receptors stem from a man between 65 and 85 years old in good health.

There are a few counts of this clonotype. The chain employs TRBV2 and TRBJ2-5; no clear D gene. Germline values: CDR1 SNHLY, CDR2 FYNNEI. Trimming cost V 5 bases and J 3 bases, with 10 bases left between them. This CDR3 region has 13 residues. The CDR3 region is CASSTRPKETQYF. For the CDR3, the DNA is TGTGCCAGCAGTACCAGACCTAAAGAGACCCAGTACTTC. Together with reference TRBV2 and TRBJ2-5, the CDR3 gives the full variable domain: EPEVTQTPSHQVTQMGQEVILRCVPISNHLYFYWYRQILGQKVEFLVSFYNNEISEKSEIFDDQFSVERPDGSNFTLKIRSTKLEDSAMYFCASSTRPKETQYFGPGTRLLVL.

This clonotype has more than one count but fewer than ten. CDR3 nucleotides: TGTGCCAGCAGTTTTGAACGGAGGGCTTTCTTT. It encodes CASSFERRAFF. V gene TRBV28 combines with J gene TRBJ1-1; D gene uncertain. The CDR3 runs 11 residues. Between the trimmed V and J ends, which lost 3 bases and 11 bases, there was a span of 10 bases. Per the germline V gene, CDR1 is MDHEN and CDR2 is SYDVKM.

The chain couples TRBV7-9 to TRBJ1-1; the D gene is possibly TRBD1 (5 bases). CDR3 length: 15 residues. Trimming cost V 5 bases and J 5 bases, with 18 bases left between them. CDR1 SEHNR and CDR2 FQNEAQ come from the germline V gene (reference sequence). CDR3 in amino acids: CASSPMTAWGTEAFF. The CDR3 DNA is TGTGCCAGCAGCCCAATGACAGCCTGGGGGACTGAAGCTTTCTTT.

This clonotype was recorded a few times. The J gene is TRBJ2-3, the V gene TRBV29-1; 12 positions agree with TRBD1. Germline lookup yields CDR1 SQVTM and CDR2 ANQGSEA. This CDR3 spans 15 amino acids. The V gene end was trimmed by 7 bases and the J gene end by 2 bases; junction bases not matched to a gene: 7. The CDR3 coding sequence is TGCAGCGCTCATGGGGACAGGGGGCTCACAGATACGCAGTATTTT. Translated, it gives CSAHGDRGLTDTQYF.

CDR3: CASTPAGGLSEQYF. CDR3 nucleotide sequence: TGTGCCAGCACACCAGCGGGAGGGCTCTCCGAGCAGTACTTC. The chain couples TRBV12-3 or TRBV12-4 to TRBJ2-7; 10 nucleotides line up with TRBD2. Trimming cost V 7 bases and J 6 bases; bases outside gene matches: 9. This CDR3 is built from 14 residues.

This clonotype was seen only a few times. This rearrangement joins TRBV20-1 to TRBJ2-7; 11 nucleotides align to TRBD2. The end of the DNA is better explained by TRBJ2-1, so the J call may be wrong. CDR1 is DFQATT and CDR2 is SNEGSKA in the germline V gene (reference sequence). The CDR3 is 16 amino acids. The DNA of the CDR3 is TGCAGTGCTAGAGTGCGACTAGCGGGACATAGGAATGAGCAGTTCTTC. Protein product: CSARVRLAGHRNEQFF.

This clonotype was picked up a small number of times. This chain connects TRBV6-1 to TRBJ2-1; 13 nucleotides agree with TRBD2. J gave up 7 bases and V 7 bases, and 7 bases lay outside the gene matches. The germline CDR1 and CDR2 sequences are MNHNS and SASEGT. CDR3 length equals 15 residues. In DNA, the CDR3 is TGTGCCAGCACAAGACTAGCGGGGGGAGTAAATGAGCAGTTCTTC. This codes for CASTRLAGGVNEQFF.

This clonotype was detected ten times or more. CDR3 residues: CASSLTGFYEQYF. CDR3 nucleotide sequence: TGTGCCAGCAGTTTAACAGGATTCTACGAGCAGTACTTC. This rearrangement joins TRBV12-3 or TRBV12-4 to TRBJ2-7, with D tentatively TRBD1 (5 bases). Trimming pared 2 bases from V and 3 bases from J, leaving 8 bases between. The CDR3 runs to 13 residues.

The V and J genes are TRBV12-3 or TRBV12-4 and TRBJ1-1, with D hard to call. There are 13 residues in the CDR3. The V end lost 3 bases, the J end lost 3 bases, and 8 bases lay between the germline ends. The CDR3 reads CASSFSPDTEAFF. CDR3 sequence (DNA): TGTGCCAGCAGTTTTAGTCCAGACACTGAAGCTTTCTTT.

The CDR3 loop is CASSFTGTGEAFF. The CDR3 nucleotides are TGTGCCAGCAGCTTCACCGGGACAGGAGAAGCTTTCTTT. The chain links TRBV7-6 to TRBJ1-1; 8 bases are a match to TRBD1. This CDR3 spans 13 amino acids. With V trimmed by 3 bases and J by 8 bases, 5 bases remained unmatched. CDR1 is SGHVS and CDR2 is FNYEAQ in the germline V gene.